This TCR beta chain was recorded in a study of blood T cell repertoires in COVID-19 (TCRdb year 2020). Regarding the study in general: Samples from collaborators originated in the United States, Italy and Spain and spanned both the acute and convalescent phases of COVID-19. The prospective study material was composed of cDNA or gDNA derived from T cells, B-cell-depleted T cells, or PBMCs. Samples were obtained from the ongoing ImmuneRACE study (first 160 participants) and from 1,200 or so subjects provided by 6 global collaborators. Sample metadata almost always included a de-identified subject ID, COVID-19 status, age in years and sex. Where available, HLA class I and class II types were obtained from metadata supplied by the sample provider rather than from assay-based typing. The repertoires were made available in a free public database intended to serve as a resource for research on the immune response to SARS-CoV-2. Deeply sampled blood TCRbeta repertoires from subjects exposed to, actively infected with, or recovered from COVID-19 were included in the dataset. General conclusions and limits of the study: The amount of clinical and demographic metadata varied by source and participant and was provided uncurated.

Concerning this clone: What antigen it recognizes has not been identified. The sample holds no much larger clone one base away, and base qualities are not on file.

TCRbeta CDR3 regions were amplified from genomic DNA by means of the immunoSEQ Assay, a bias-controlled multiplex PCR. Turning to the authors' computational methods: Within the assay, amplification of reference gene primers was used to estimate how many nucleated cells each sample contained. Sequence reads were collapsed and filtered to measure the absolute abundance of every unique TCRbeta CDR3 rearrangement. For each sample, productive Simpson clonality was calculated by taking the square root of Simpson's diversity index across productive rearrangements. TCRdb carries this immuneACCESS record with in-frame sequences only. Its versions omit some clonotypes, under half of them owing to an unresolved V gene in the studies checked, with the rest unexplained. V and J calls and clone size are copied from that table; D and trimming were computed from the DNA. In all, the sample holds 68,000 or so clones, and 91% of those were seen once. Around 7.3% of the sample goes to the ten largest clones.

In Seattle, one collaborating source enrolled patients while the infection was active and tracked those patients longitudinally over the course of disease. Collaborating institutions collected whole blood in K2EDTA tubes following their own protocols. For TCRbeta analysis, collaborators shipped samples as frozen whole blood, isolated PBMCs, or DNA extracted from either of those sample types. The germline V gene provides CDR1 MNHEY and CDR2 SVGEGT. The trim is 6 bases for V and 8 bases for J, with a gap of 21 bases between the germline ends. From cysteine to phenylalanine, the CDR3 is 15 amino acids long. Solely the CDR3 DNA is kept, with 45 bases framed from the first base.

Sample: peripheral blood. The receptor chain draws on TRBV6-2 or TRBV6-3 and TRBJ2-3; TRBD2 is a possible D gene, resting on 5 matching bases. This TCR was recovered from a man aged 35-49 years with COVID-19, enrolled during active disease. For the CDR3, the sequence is CASSTASGSFGTQYF. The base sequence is TGTGCCAGCAGCACAGCGTCGGGATCTTTCGGTACGCAGTATTTT.